What follows are 10 T cell receptor beta chains derived from one specimen sequenced in a study. TCRdb reprocessed the 5' RACE reads with MiXCR, giving one entry per CDR3 protein. The table shows 46,000 or so distinct CDR3 sequences, with approximately 23% occurring only once. The sorted Tregs were CD4+CD25+CD127-/low cells. The material sequenced was Tregs sorted from a lymph node. These TCRs come from a female donor with breast cancer.

This clonotype was picked up a small number of times. The J gene is TRBJ1-4, the V gene TRBV12-3 or TRBV12-4; D not certain. The CDR3 loop spans 13 amino acids. V dropped 7 bases and J dropped 5 bases, with 11 bases sitting between them. Written as DNA, the CDR3 is TGTGCCAGCACGCGCGGGGTAAATGAAAAACTGTTTTTT. Residues: CASTRGVNEKLFF.

In its sample, this clonotype was seen a few times. This rearrangement joins TRBV4-1 to TRBJ1-6, with TRBD1 matching 11 bases. The CDR3 has 20 residues. CDR1 MGHRA and CDR2 YSYEKL come from the germline V gene. V lost 4 bases and J lost 0; bases outside the gene matches: 11. This CDR3 reads CASSLIVDRGRFSYNSPLHF. The CDR3 DNA sequence: TGCGCCAGCAGCCTGATTGTGGACAGGGGGCGTTTCTCCTATAATTCACCCCTCCACTTT.

In its sample, this clonotype was seen many times. J is TRBJ1-4 and V is TRBV28; D is possibly TRBD1 (6 bases). Trimming took 5 bases from V and 8 from J, leaving 21 bases between them. The CDR3 length is 16 residues. Germline V gene lookup returns CDR1 MDHEN and CDR2 SYDVKM. CDR3 sequence (DNA): TGTGCCAGCAGTCACAATACCTGGGGGGCTCGGGAAAAACTGTTTTTT. It encodes CASSHNTWGAREKLFF.

There are a few counts of this clonotype. V usage is TRBV20-1 and J usage is TRBJ1-1; D gene uncertain. The germline CDR1 and CDR2 sequences are DFQATT and SNEGSKA (reference sequence). The CDR3 contains 11 residues. Trimming removed 0 bases from V and 6 bases from J, with 5 bases in between. CDR3 nucleotide sequence: TGCAGTGCTAGAGAGTGGGCTGAAGCTTTCTTT. As protein: CSAREWAEAFF.

This chain joins TRBV13 and TRBJ1-3, with D possibly being TRBD1 (6 bases). The CDR3 covers 15 residues. V was clipped by 5 bases and J by 4 bases, with 15 bases between them. Germline-derived CDR1 and CDR2 are PRHDT and FYEKMQ (reference sequence). This chain's CDR3 is CASSAGAAAGNTIYF. The CDR3 nucleotides are TGTGCCAGCAGCGCGGGGGCGGCCGCCGGAAACACCATATATTTT.

The chain carries TRBV10-1 and TRBJ2-1, with 11 nucleotides matching TRBD2. Germline V CDR1 and CDR2: WNHNN, SYGVQD (reference sequence). The J segment lost 8 bases and the V segment lost 2 bases, leaving 8 bases of the junction unmatched. This CDR3 has 16 residues. The CDR3 DNA is TGCGCCAGCAGTGAGGTAATAGCGGGAGGGCCGGATGAGCAGTTCTTC. Translated, it gives CASSEVIAGGPDEQFF.

This clonotype was picked up many times. The DNA for the CDR3 is TGTGCCAGCAGCTTAGGGCAGGGGGCTGGAGATACGCAGTATTTT. It encodes CASSLGQGAGDTQYF. This chain joins TRBV13 and TRBJ2-3; TRBD1 matches at 8 bases. The germline V gene encodes CDR1 PRHDT and CDR2 FYEKMQ (reference sequence). Losses at the gene ends were 0 bases for V and 5 bases for J; bases not matched to a gene: 4. The CDR3 covers 15 residues.

This clonotype was detected many times. The CDR3 region has the DNA TGCAGCTCTCCGGGCAGAATCACAGATACGCAGTATTTT. This codes for CSSPGRITDTQYF. The rearrangement links TRBV29-1 to TRBJ2-3; D unresolved. V shed 8 bases and J shed 2 bases, with 14 bases lying between them. The V gene's germline CDR1 is SQVTM and CDR2 ANQGSEA. The CDR3 totals 13 residues.

The chain combines TRBV20-1 with TRBJ2-7, with TRBD1 matching over 8 bases. CDR1 DFQATT and CDR2 SNEGSKA come from the germline V gene (reference sequence). The CDR3 is 13 residues long. After removal of 2 bases from V and 3 bases from J, the junction contained 3 bases not matched to a gene. Written as DNA, the CDR3 is TGCAGTGCTAGAAGGGGGACAGGCTACGAGCAGTACTTC. This translates into CSARRGTGYEQYF.

About this clonotype itself: This clone may be a read error of a much larger clone one base away. This chain connects TRBV7-3 to TRBJ2-1; no clear D. V lost 2 bases and J 10 bases, leaving 12 bases between the germline ends. CDR3 size: 13 residues. CDR1 and CDR2 (germline): SGHTA, FQGTGA. CDR3 DNA sequence: TGTGCCAGCAGCTTATCGGTGTGGAAGGAGCAGTTCTTC. Translation: CASSLSVWKEQFF.